The sequence of this TCR beta chain was determined in a study of T cells of healthy individuals. The trim removed 6 bases at V and 5 bases at J, leaving 8 bases unmatched. The CDR3 consists of 15 residues. Germline V gives CDR1 SNHLY, CDR2 FYNNEI. TCRdb reprocessed the 5' RACE reads with MiXCR, giving one entry per CDR3 protein. The sample shows 75,000 to 95,000 distinct CDR3 sequences, more than 5% of them seen only once. This clonotype showed up many times. The chain uses TRBV2 and TRBJ2-3; 10 bases agree with TRBD1. This TCR was recovered from a female donor in good health. CDR3 sequence reads: CASSYATGGLDTQYF. Here the CDR3 DNA reads TGTGCCAGCAGCTACGCGACAGGGGGCTTAGATACGCAGTATTTT.